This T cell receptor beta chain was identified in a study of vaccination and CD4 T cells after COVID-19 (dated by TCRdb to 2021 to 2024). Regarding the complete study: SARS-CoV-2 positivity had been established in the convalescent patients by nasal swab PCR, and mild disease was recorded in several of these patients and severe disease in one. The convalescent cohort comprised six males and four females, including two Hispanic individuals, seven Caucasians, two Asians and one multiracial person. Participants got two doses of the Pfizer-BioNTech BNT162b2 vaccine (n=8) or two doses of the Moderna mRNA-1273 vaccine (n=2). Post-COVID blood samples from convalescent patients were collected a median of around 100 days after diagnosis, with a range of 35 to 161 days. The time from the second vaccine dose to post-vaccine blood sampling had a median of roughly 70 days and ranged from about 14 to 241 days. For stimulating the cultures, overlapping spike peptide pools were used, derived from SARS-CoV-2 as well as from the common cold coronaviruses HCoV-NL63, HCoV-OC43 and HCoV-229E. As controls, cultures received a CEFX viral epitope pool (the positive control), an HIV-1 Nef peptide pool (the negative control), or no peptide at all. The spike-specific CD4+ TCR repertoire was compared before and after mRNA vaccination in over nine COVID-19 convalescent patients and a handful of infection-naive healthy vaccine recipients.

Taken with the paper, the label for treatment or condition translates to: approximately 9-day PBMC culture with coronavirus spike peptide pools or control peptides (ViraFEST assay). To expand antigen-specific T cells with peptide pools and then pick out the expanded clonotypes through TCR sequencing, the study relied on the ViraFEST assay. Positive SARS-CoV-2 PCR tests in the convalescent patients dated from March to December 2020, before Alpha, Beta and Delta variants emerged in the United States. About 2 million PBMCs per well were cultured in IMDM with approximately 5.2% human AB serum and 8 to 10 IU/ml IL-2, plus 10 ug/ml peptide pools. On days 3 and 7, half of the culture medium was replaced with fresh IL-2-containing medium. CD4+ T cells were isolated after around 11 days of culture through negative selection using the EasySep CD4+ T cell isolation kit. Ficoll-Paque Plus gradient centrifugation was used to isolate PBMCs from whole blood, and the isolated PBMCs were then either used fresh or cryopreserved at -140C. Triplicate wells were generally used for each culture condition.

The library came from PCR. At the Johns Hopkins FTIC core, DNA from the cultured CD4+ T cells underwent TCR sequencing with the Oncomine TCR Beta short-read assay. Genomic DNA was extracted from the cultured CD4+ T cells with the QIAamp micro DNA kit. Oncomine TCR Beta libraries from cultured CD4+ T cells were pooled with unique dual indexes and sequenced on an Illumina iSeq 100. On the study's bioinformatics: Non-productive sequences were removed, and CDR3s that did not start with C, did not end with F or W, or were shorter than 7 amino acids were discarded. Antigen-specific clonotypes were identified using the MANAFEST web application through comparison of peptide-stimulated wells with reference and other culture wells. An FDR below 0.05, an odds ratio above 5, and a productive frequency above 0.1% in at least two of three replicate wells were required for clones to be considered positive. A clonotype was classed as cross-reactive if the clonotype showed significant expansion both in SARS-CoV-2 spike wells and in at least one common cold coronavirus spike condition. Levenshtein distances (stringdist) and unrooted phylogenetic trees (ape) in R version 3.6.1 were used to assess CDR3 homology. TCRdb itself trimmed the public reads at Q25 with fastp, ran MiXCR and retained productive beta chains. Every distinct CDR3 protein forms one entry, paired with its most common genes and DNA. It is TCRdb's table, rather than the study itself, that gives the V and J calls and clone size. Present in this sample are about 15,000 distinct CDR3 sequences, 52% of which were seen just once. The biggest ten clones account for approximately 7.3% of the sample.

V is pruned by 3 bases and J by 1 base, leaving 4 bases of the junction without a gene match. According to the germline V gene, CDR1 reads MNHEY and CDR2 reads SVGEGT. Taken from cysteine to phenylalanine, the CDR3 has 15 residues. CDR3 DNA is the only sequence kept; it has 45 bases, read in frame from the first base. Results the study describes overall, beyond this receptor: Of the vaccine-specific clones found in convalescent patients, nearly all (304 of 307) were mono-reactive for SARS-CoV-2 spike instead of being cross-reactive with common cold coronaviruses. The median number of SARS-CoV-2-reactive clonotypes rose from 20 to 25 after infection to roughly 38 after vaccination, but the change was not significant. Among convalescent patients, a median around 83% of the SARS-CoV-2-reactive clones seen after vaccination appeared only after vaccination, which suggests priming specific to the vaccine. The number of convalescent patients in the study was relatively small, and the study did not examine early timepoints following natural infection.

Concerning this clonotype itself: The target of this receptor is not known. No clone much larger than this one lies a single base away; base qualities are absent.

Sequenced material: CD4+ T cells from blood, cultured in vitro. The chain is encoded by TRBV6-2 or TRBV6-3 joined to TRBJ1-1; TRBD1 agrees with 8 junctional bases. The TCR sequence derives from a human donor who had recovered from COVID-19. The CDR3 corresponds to CASSYPGQANTEAFF. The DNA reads TGTGCCAGCAGTTATCCGGGACAGGCGAACACTGAAGCTTTCTTT.